One T cell receptor (beta chain) is described in this entry. Its cognate antigen is unknown. Treatment: roughly 11-day PBMC culture with coronavirus spike peptide pools or control peptides (ViraFEST assay). ViraFEST used peptide pools to expand antigen-specific T cells before TCR sequencing. In healthy vaccine recipients, nucleocapsid antibodies were negative before and after vaccination, showing no prior SARS-CoV-2 infection. This sample is part of a study of vaccination and CD4 T cells after COVID-19. About the study: Four females and six males made up the convalescents, with two Hispanic. Each control culture was treated with a CEFX pool, an HIV-1 Nef pool, or no peptide.

The germline V gene encodes CDR1 MNHNS and CDR2 SASEGT. The CDR3 loop spans 14 amino acids. J lost 3 bases, V lost 5 bases, and 4 bases had no gene match. Oncomine TCR Beta short-read sequencing was applied to DNA from cultured CD4+ T cells. Using its own MiXCR run on the PCR reads, TCRdb lists one record per CDR3 protein. The repertoire holds 19,000 or so distinct CDR3 sequences, with 65% to 80% as singletons. This receptor was identified in a human donor who received a COVID-19 vaccine. The sample here was CD4+ T cells from blood, cultured in vitro, taken after SARS-CoV-2 vaccination. The chain carries TRBV6-1 and TRBJ1-3; 7 nucleotides match TRBD1. This CDR3 is CASSTGQVGNTIYF. The CDR3, as DNA: TGTGCCAGCAGTACCGGACAGGTTGGAAACACCATATATTTT.